The source of this T cell receptor (beta chain) is a study of PD-L1 blockade in urothelial cancer. Sequenced by immunoSEQ multiplex PCR; TCRdb stores in-frame clones only, minus some. The data show about 80,000 clones, 85% seen once. V lost 3 bases and J 2 bases, leaving 7 bases between the germline ends. Germline assignment: CDR1 SEHNR and CDR2 FQNEAQ (reference sequence). This CDR3 has 14 residues. Time point indicated: pretreatment peripheral blood. Each patient's cancer was a locally advanced or metastatic urothelial carcinoma. Sequences were derived from PBMCs, sampled around atezolizumab (anti-PD-L1) treatment. This TCR derives from a man aged 35-49 years with urothelial cancer. The chain carries TRBV7-9 and TRBJ2-2, with unresolved D. The CDR3 region is CASSFPRNTGELFF. In nucleotides, the CDR3 is TGTGCCAGCAGCTTCCCTAGAAACACCGGGGAGCTGTTTTTT.